Given below is one T cell receptor (beta chain) in context. Its antigen remains unidentified. This entry is derived from a study of a mutant IDH1 vaccine in newly diagnosed glioma. Study in general: The sex distribution of treated patients was about 60% male and about 40% female, with a mean age of roughly 40 years. Prior therapy was radiotherapy, temozolomide, or both; most received both.

The sample's time point: week 35, safety follow-up. Each dose of the vaccine consisted of 300 ug of mutant IDH1 20-mer peptide, with topical imiquimod. The CDR3 is 16 residues long. Findings and limits, study-wide: Vaccine-induced responses were seen in around 93% of patients, spanning several MHC alleles.

Here immunoSEQ multiplex PCR was the method, and the copy in TCRdb shows in-frame clones only, minus some. The repertoire consists of tens of thousands of clones, with around 87% occurring once and the leading ten covering 1.5% to 2.5%. The chain joins TRBV21-1 to TRBJ1-6. TRBV21-1 is tagged as a pseudogene. This specimen was PBMCs, taken from a glioma patient whose treatment included an IDH1 peptide vaccine. The receptor was derived from a man aged 30-40 years with glioma. CDR3 region: CASSKEGGQYNSPLHF. The CDR3 DNA sequence: TGTGCCAGCAGCAAAGAGGGAGGGCAATATAATTCACCCCTCCACTTT.